One and the same sample provided the 30 T cell receptor beta chains below, sequenced in a study of post-analysis software for immune sequencing data. General study findings and limits: Comparison of patients with controls showed five TRBV segments more frequent in patients, TRBV5-6, TRBV5-1 and TRBV20-1 among them.

Unique-molecular-identifier-tagged TCR beta cDNA libraries were used. TCRdb reprocessed the PCR reads via MiXCR and lists one record per CDR3 protein. Of about 400,000 distinct CDR3 sequences listed, about a third were seen once; the top ten hold 10% to 15%. Their antigens remain unidentified. Sequencing was performed on blood. Every receptor here comes from a girl aged 10-17 years with multiple sclerosis.

Points on this clonotype: This may stem from a read error, because a much larger clone lies one nucleotide away. This rearrangement joins TRBV7-2 to TRBJ2-5; 10 bases are shared with TRBD2. Germline V lookup: CDR1 SGHTA, CDR2 FQGNSA. The CDR3 spans 15 residues. Trimming at V came to 3 bases and at J to 5 bases, leaving 6 bases not matched to a gene. The CDR3 region is CASSLLAGAPETQYF. The CDR3 DNA follows: TGTGCCAGCAGCTTGCTAGCGGGGGCGCCGGAGACCCAGTACTTC.

This clonotype was detected only a few times. The chain couples TRBV4-3 to TRBJ2-1; D gene uncertain. The CDR3 length is 14 residues. Looked up from germline, CDR1 is LGHNA and CDR2 is YSLEER. The V and J ends lost 0 bases and 1 base respectively, with 4 bases between them. The CDR3 spells CASSQDSSYNEQFF. As DNA, the CDR3 is TGCGCCAGCAGCCAAGACAGTTCCTACAATGAGCAGTTCTTC.

The chain recombines TRBV7-6 with TRBJ1-2; 7 nucleotides align to TRBD1. Trimming removed 4 bases from V and 8 bases from J; junction bases left unmatched: 7. The CDR3 has 13 residues. CDR1 SGHVS and CDR2 FNYEAQ come from the germline V gene. CDR3 region: CASSSQGTGGYTF. CDR3 sequence (DNA): TGTGCCAGCAGCTCACAGGGGACGGGGGGCTACACCTTC.

The chain employs TRBV5-1 and TRBJ2-3, with TRBD2 matching over 9 bases. This CDR3 contains 15 residues. V was clipped by 3 bases and J by 0 bases; unmatched bases: 2. Germline V gene lookup returns CDR1 SGHRS and CDR2 YFSETQ. The CDR3 region is CASSSLAGSTDTQYF. CDR3 coding DNA: TGCGCCAGCAGCTCCCTAGCGGGGAGCACAGATACGCAGTATTTT. The entire variable domain, with the rest obtained from reference TRBV5-1 and TRBJ2-3, is as follows: KAGVTQTPRYLIKTRGQQVTLSCSPISGHRSVSWYQQTPGQGLQFLFEYFSETQRNKGNFPGRFSGRQFSNSRSEMNVSTLELGDSALYLCASSSLAGSTDTQYFGPGTRLTVL.

The rearrangement uses TRBV12-3 or TRBV12-4 and TRBJ1-3; D is possibly TRBD1 (5 bases). Trimming shortened V by 3 bases and J by 2 bases, and 8 bases separated the two germline ends. This CDR3 region has 14 residues. The CDR3 DNA sequence: TGTGCCAGCAGTTTTGGGGGTCCTGGAAACACCATATATTTT. Translating gives CASSFGGPGNTIYF.

V usage is TRBV9 and J usage is TRBJ2-1; D gene uncertain. V shed 0 bases and J shed 0 bases, with 13 bases lying between them. The CDR3 is 17 amino acids. Germline V gives CDR1 SGDLS, CDR2 YYNGEE. CDR3 nucleotide sequence: TGTGCCAGCAGCGTAGCAGCAGCTGCGAGCTCCTACAATGAGCAGTTCTTC. Translating gives CASSVAAAASSYNEQFF.

The chain combines TRBV6-1 with TRBJ2-3; D may be TRBD2 (6 bases). Germline CDR1 MNHNS, CDR2 SASEGT. This CDR3 comprises 15 residues. With 6 bases removed from V and 2 bases from J, the gap between germline ends came to 15 bases. Here the CDR3 DNA reads TGTGCCAGCAGATCGGGACTGAGACTCACAGATACGCAGTATTTT. Its protein product is CASRSGLRLTDTQYF.

This rearrangement joins TRBV30 to TRBJ2-6; a weak D match, TRBD2 (5 bases). There are 14 residues in the CDR3. V shed 0 bases and J shed 4 bases, with 7 bases lying between them. Per the germline V gene, CDR1 is GTSNPN and CDR2 is SVGIG (reference sequence). As DNA, the CDR3 is TGTGCCTGGAGTGTAGGGAGCGGGGCCAACGTCCTGACTTTC. As protein: CAWSVGSGANVLTF.

With regard to this clonotype: Just one base apart from a much larger clone, this may be a read error. This chain links TRBV4-3 with TRBJ2-3; D gene ambiguous. Trimming took off 4 bases at V and 5 bases at J, with 10 bases between the two ends. Germline lookup yields CDR1 LGHNA and CDR2 YSLEER. The CDR3 loop spans 13 amino acids. In DNA, the CDR3 is TGCGCCAGCAGCCCTGCTAGGAGAGATACGCAGTATTTT. It is translated as CASSPARRDTQYF.

The chain employs TRBV29-1 and TRBJ1-1; D possibly corresponds to TRBD1 (6 bases). Trimming removed 6 bases at V and 4 bases at J, with 12 bases between. The CDR3 length is 12 residues. CDR1 and CDR2 (germline): SQVTM, ANQGSEA. CDR3 nucleotide sequence: TGCAGCGTCCTTGAGGGGGGCACTGAAGCTTTCTTT. The encoded protein is CSVLEGGTEAFF.

V usage is TRBV10-3 and J usage is TRBJ1-6; D gene ambiguous. The length of the CDR3 is 15 residues. Between the trimmed V and J ends, which lost 0 bases and 7 bases, there was a span of 10 bases. Germline V CDR1 and CDR2: ENHRY, SYGVKD. CDR3 residues: CAISESDAGNSPLHF. The CDR3 nucleotides read TGTGCCATCAGTGAGTCTGACGCTGGCAATTCACCCCTCCACTTT.

This chain links TRBV5-6 with TRBJ2-2, with D possibly TRBD1 on 5 matching bases. The CDR3 runs to 17 residues. Trimming shortened V by 0 bases and J by 5 bases, and 17 bases separated the two germline ends. Germline assignment: CDR1 SGHDT and CDR2 YYEEEE. The CDR3 nucleotides are TGTGCCAGCAGCTTGGGGGGCAGGATTACGATGACCGGGGAGCTGTTTTTT. Translation gives CASSLGGRITMTGELFF. Filled out from reference TRBV5-6 and TRBJ2-2, the complete variable domain reads DAGVTQSPTHLIKTRGQQVTLRCSPKSGHDTVSWYQQALGQGPQFIFQYYEEEERQRGNFPDRFSGHQFPNYSSELNVNALLLGDSALYLCASSLGGRITMTGELFFGEGSRLTVL.

V and J are TRBV20-1 and TRBJ1-3; D possibly corresponds to TRBD1 (5 bases). CDR3 size: 16 residues. Trimming stripped 1 base from V and 0 bases from J, with 13 bases between. Germline CDR1 reads DFQATT; CDR2 reads SNEGSKA (reference sequence). Written as DNA, the CDR3 is TGCAGTGCTAGAGTAGCGGGACGCCTCTCTGGAAACACCATATATTTT. Protein product: CSARVAGRLSGNTIYF.

This sequence joins TRBV5-1 and TRBJ2-7; D unresolved. V was pared by 3 bases and J by 0 bases, with 7 bases between. Germline CDR1 reads SGHRS; CDR2 reads YFSETQ. This CDR3 spans 13 amino acids. DNA for the CDR3: TGCGCCAGCAGCTCCGGCGACTCCTACGAGCAGTACTTC. This encodes CASSSGDSYEQYF.

The rearrangement links TRBV3-1 to TRBJ2-2, with D possibly TRBD2 on 5 matching bases. This CDR3 has 14 residues. Between the trimmed V and J ends, which lost 5 bases and 6 bases, there was a span of 13 bases. The germline V gene encodes CDR1 LGHDT and CDR2 YNNKEL (reference sequence). The CDR3 nucleotides read TGTGCCAGCAGCGAATCGGGGTACGCCGGGGAGCTGTTTTTT. Amino acid sequence: CASSESGYAGELFF.

This clonotype was seen more than once but under ten times. This chain joins TRBV7-2 and TRBJ1-1; 12 positions match TRBD1. The CDR3 sequence is 16 residues long. In germline, CDR1 is SGHTA, CDR2 FQGNSA. V lost 4 bases and J lost 6; bases outside the gene matches: 9. CDR3 nucleotides: TGTGCCAGCAGCTCCGGGACAGGGGGCGTTTATCCTGAAGCTTTCTTT. It specifies CASSSGTGGVYPEAFF.

This clonotype was seen once. J is TRBJ1-1 and V is TRBV29-1, with 8 nucleotides matching TRBD1. Trimming took 7 bases from V and 5 from J; bases not matched to a gene: 12. CDR1 is SQVTM and CDR2 is ANQGSEA in the germline V gene. The CDR3 has 14 amino acids. The CDR3, as DNA: TGCAGCGCGTTCGCAGGGGGCGGCTATACTGAAGCTTTCTTT. Translating gives CSAFAGGGYTEAFF.

The chain links TRBV12-3 or TRBV12-4 to TRBJ2-1, with 8 bases matching TRBD1. V lost 5 bases and J lost 4; bases outside the gene matches: 7. The CDR3 is 15 residues long. As DNA, the CDR3 is TGTGCCAGCAGTGGGACAGGAGAAATATACAATGAGCAGTTCTTC. Residues: CASSGTGEIYNEQFF.

The rearrangement joins TRBV6-4 to TRBJ2-1; D assignment may be TRBD1 or TRBD2 (7 bases each). V lost 8 bases and J 9 bases, leaving 14 bases between the germline ends. CDR1 is MRHNA, CDR2 SNTAGT, per germline. This CDR3 has 12 residues. This CDR3 reads CASGEGASEQFF. The CDR3 DNA is TGTGCCAGCGGGGAGGGGGCGAGTGAGCAGTTCTTC.

In this sample, this clonotype turned up a few times. This rearrangement joins TRBV4-3 to TRBJ2-5, with 9 bases aligning to TRBD2. The J call is uncertain, as TRBJ2-7 better fits the DNA end. Germline CDR1 and CDR2: LGHNA and YSLEER. The CDR3 covers 15 residues. For the CDR3, the DNA is TGCGCCAGCAGCCACAACCCTAGCGGGGTCGACGAGCAGTACTTC. As protein: CASSHNPSGVDEQYF.

The rearrangement joins TRBV12-3 or TRBV12-4 to TRBJ1-1; D is uncertain. This CDR3 is 13 amino acids long. The germline V and J ends were trimmed by 5 bases and 3 bases, with 10 bases remaining between them. The CDR3 region is CASSRKMYTEAFF. The CDR3, as DNA: TGTGCCAGCAGTAGAAAAATGTACACTGAAGCTTTCTTT.

The chain joins TRBV7-9 to TRBJ1-2, with 8 bases matching TRBD1. Trimming took 5 bases from V and 6 from J; bases not matched to a gene: 8. The CDR3 is 14 residues long. CDR1 and CDR2 from the germline V gene are SEHNR and FQNEAQ (reference sequence). In DNA, the CDR3 is TGTGCCAGCAGCCGAACCGGGACAGGTCATGGCTACACCTTC. Translation: CASSRTGTGHGYTF.

This chain uses TRBV20-1 with TRBJ2-3, with D unclear. Between the trimmed V and J ends, which lost 6 bases and 0 bases, there was a span of 13 bases. Germline V gives CDR1 DFQATT, CDR2 SNEGSKA (reference sequence). This CDR3 has 14 residues. CDR3: CSAPTYTSTDTQYF. For the CDR3, the DNA is TGCAGTGCCCCTACTTACACGAGCACAGATACGCAGTATTTT.

This clonotype was observed a few times. The genes are TRBV3-1 and TRBJ1-2; 10 bases align to TRBD1. The CDR3 length is 14 residues. CDR1 and CDR2 (germline): LGHDT, YNNKEL (reference sequence). The junction had 3 bases not matched to a gene; V was cut back by 0 bases and J by 8 bases. The CDR3 DNA follows: TGTGCCAGCAGCCAAGAGACAGGGGGCAGAGGCTACACCTTC. Translated, it gives CASSQETGGRGYTF.

This clonotype was found a few times. The V call is TRBV7-9, the J call TRBJ2-7, with 9 bases fitting TRBD2. There are 15 residues in the CDR3. CDR1 SEHNR and CDR2 FQNEAQ come from the germline V gene (reference sequence). V was pared by 1 base and J by 5 bases, with 6 bases of the junction left unmatched. The CDR3 spells CASSLGLSGGNEQYF. The CDR3 DNA sequence: TGTGCCAGCAGCTTAGGACTCAGCGGGGGGAACGAGCAGTACTTC.

This rearrangement joins TRBV7-2 to TRBJ2-5, with D perhaps given as TRBD1 or TRBD2 (7 bases each). The CDR3 covers 13 residues. Trimming cost V 5 bases and J 5 bases, with 12 bases left between them. Germline CDR1 and CDR2: SGHTA and FQGNSA. Written as DNA, the CDR3 is TGTGCCAGCAGCAATCAGGGGGGGGAGACCCAGTACTTC. Translating it yields CASSNQGGETQYF.

The chain recombines TRBV6-2 or TRBV6-3 with TRBJ2-1; D is ambiguous. The germline V gene encodes CDR1 MNHEY and CDR2 SVGEGT. Trimming left V 2 bases short and J 5 bases short, with 4 bases between. This CDR3 comprises 12 residues. The CDR3 loop reads CASSYLNNEQFF. The CDR3 nucleotides read TGTGCCAGCAGTTACCTGAACAATGAGCAGTTCTTC.

Comment on this clonotype: The germline gene is not matched at one end of the junction; a read error may be the cause. V and J are TRBV7-8 and TRBJ2-3; TRBD1 might be the D (6 bases). Looked up from germline, CDR1 is SGHVS and CDR2 is FQNEAQ. The CDR3 is made up of 15 amino acids. CDR3 nucleotides: TGCGCCAGCAACCCGACAGGCGCTAGCACAGATACGCAGTATTTT. Amino acid sequence: CASNPTGASTDTQYF.

This clonotype was observed a handful of times. This chain links TRBV12-3 or TRBV12-4 with TRBJ2-2; 7 bases are a match to TRBD1. The CDR3 covers 14 residues. The junction had 2 bases not matched to a gene; V was cut back by 6 bases and J by 1 base. As DNA, the CDR3 is TGTGCCAGCAGCTGGACAGGGAACACCGGGGAGCTGTTTTTT. It translates to CASSWTGNTGELFF.

The chain is built from TRBV5-1 and TRBJ2-6; TRBD1 is a possible D gene (6 bases). Trimming left V 2 bases short and J 4 bases short, with 13 bases between. The CDR3 sequence is 16 residues long. Germline CDR1 reads SGHRS; CDR2 reads YFSETQ. CDR3 region: CASSLNRVTGANVLTF. The CDR3 nucleotides are TGCGCCAGCAGCTTAAACAGGGTGACCGGGGCCAACGTCCTGACTTTC.